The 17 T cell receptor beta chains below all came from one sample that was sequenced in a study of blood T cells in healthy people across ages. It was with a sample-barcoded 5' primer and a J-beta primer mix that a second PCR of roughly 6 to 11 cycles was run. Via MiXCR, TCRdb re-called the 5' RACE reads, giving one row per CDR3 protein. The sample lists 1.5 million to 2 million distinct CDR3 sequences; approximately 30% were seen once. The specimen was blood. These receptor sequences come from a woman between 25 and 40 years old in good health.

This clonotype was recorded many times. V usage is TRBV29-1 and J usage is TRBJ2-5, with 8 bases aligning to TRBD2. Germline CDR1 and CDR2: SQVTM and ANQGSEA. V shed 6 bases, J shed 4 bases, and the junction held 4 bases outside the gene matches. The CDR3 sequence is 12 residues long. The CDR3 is CSVLAGGETQYF. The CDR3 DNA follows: TGCAGCGTCCTCGCGGGGGGAGAGACCCAGTACTTC.

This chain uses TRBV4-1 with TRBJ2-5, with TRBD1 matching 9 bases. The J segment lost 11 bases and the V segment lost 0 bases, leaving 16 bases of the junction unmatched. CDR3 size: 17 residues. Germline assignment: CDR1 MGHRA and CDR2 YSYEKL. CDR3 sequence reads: CASSQDSTGTGLNEQYF. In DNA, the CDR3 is TGCGCCAGCAGCCAAGACTCTACCGGGACAGGGTTGAATGAGCAGTACTTC.

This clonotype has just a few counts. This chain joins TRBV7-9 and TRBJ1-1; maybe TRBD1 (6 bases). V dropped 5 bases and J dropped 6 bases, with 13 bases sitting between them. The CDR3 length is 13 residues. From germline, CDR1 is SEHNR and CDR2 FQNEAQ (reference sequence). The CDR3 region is CASSPNNRAEAFF. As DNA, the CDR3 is TGTGCCAGCAGCCCTAACAACAGGGCTGAAGCTTTCTTT. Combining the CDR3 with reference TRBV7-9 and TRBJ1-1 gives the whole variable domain DTGVSQNPRHKITKRGQNVTFRCDPISEHNRLYWYRQTLGQGPEFLTYFQNEAQLEKSRLLSDRFSAERPKGSFSTLEIQRTEQGDSAMYLCASSPNNRAEAFFGQGTRLTVV.

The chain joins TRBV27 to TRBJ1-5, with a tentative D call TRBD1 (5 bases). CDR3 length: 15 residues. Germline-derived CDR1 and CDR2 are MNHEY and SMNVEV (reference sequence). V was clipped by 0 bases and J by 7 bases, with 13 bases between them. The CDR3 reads CASSLSTAPGQPQHF. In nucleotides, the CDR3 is TGTGCCAGCAGTTTATCGACAGCCCCCGGGCAGCCCCAGCATTTT.

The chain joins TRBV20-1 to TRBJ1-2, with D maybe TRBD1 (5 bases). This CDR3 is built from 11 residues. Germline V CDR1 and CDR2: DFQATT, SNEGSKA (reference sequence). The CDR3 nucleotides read TGCTCGTATAGGGGTTATTATGGCTACACCTTC. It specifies CSYRGYYGYTF.

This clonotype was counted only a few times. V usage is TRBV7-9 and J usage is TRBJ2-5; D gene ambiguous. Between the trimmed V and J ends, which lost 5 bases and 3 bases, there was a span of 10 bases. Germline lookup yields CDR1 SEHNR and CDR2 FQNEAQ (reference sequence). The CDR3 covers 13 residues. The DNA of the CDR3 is TGTGCCAGCAGCCACACTACCGAAGAGACCCAGTACTTC. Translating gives CASSHTTEETQYF.

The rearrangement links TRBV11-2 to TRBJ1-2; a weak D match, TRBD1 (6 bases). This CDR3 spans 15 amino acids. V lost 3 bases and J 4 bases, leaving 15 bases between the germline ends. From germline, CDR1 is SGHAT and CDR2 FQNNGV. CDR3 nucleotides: TGTGCCAGCAGCTTTACTGATACAGGGAGCTATGGCTACACCTTC. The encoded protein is CASSFTDTGSYGYTF. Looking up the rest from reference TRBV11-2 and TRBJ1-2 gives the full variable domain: EAGVAQSPRYKIIEKRQSVAFWCNPISGHATLYWYQQILGQGPKLLIQFQNNGVVDDSQLPKDRFSAERLKGVDSTLKIQPAKLEDSAVYLCASSFTDTGSYGYTFGSGTRLTVV.

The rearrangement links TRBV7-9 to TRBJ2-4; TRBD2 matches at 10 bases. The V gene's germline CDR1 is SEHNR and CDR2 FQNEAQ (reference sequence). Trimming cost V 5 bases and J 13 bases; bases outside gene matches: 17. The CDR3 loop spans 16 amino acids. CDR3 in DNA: TGTGCCAGCAGCCCTCTCAGGAGCGGGAGGGTAAGGGAGCAGTACTTC. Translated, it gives CASSPLRSGRVREQYF.

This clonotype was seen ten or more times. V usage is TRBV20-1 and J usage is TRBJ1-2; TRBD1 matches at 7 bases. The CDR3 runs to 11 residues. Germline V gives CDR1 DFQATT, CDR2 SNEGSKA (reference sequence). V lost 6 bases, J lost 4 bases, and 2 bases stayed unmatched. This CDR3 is CSARDSYGYTF. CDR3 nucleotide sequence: TGCAGTGCCAGGGACAGCTATGGCTACACCTTC.

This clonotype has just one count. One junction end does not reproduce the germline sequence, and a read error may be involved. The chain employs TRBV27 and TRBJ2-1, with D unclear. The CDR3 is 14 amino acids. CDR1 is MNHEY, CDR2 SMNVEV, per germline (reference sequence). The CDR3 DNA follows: TGTGCCAGCAGTTTATCAGCGAAATACAATGAGCTGTTCTTC. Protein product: CASSLSAKYNELFF.

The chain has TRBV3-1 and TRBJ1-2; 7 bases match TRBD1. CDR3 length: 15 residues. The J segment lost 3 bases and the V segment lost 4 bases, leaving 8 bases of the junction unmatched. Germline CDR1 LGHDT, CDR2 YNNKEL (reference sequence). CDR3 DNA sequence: TGTGCCAGCAGCCCTCTGACAGGGTTCGACTATGGCTACACCTTC. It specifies CASSPLTGFDYGYTF. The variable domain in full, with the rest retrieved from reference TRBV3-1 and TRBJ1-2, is DTAVSQTPKYLVTQMGNDKSIKCEQNLGHDTMYWYKQDSKKFLKIMFSYNNKELIINETVPNRFSPKSPDKAHLNLHINSLELGDSAVYFCASSPLTGFDYGYTFGSGTRLTVV.

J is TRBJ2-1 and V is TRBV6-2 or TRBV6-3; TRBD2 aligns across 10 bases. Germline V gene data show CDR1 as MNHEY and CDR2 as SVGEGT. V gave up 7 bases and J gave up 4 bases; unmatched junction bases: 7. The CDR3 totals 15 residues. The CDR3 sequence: CASTFRLAGYNEQFF. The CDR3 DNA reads TGTGCCAGCACCTTCAGACTAGCGGGTTACAATGAGCAGTTCTTC.

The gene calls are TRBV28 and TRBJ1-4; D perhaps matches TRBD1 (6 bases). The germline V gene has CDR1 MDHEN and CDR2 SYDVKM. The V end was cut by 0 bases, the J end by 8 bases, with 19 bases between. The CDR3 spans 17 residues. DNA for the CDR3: TGTGCCAGCAGTTTATGGGGGACGATGGACAGCGAGGAAAAACTGTTTTTT. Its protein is CASSLWGTMDSEEKLFF.

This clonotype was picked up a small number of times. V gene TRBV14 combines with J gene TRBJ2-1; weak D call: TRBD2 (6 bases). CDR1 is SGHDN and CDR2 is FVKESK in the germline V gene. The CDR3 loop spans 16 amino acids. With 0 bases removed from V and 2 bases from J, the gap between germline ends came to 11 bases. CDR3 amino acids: CASSQEAGTTYNEQFF. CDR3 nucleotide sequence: TGTGCCAGCAGCCAAGAGGCGGGAACCACCTACAATGAGCAGTTCTTC.

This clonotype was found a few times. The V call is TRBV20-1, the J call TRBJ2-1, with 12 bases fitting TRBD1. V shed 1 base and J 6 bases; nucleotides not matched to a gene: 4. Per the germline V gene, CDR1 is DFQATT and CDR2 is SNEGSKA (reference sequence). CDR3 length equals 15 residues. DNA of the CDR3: TGCAGTGCTAGAGTGAGGGACAGGGGGCTCAATGAGCAGTTCTTC. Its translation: CSARVRDRGLNEQFF.

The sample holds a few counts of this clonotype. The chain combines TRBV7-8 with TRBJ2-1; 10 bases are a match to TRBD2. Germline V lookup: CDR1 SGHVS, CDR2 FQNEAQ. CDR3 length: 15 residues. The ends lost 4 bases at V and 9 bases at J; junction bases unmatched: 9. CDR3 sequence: CASSSTASGSPEQFF. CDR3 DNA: TGTGCCAGCAGCTCCACGGCTAGCGGGAGTCCTGAGCAGTTCTTC.

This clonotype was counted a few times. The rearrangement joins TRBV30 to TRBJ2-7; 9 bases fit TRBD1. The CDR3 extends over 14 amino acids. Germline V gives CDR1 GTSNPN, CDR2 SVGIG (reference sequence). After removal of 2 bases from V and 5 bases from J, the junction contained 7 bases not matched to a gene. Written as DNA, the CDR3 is TGTGCCTGGAGTCCGGGACAGGGTGCCCACGAGCAGTACTTC. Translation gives CAWSPGQGAHEQYF.